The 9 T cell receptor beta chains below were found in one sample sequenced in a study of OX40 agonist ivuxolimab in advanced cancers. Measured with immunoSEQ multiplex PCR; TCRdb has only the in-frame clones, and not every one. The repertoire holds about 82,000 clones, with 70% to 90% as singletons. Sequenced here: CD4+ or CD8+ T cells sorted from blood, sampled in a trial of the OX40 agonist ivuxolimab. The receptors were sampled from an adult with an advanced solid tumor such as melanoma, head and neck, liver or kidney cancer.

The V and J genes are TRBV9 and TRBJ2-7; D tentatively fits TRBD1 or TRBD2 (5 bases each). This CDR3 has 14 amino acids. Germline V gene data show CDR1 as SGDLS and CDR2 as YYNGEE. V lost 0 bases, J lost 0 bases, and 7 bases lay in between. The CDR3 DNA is TGTGCCAGCAGCGTAGGAGGGGACTCCTACGAGCAGTACTTC. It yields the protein CASSVGGDSYEQYF.

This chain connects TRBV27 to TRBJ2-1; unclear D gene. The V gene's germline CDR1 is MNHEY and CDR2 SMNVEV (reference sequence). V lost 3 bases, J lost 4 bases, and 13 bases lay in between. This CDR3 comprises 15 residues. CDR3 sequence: CASSFGSRSYNEQFF. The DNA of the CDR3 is TGTGCCAGCAGTTTCGGATCGAGGTCTTACAATGAGCAGTTCTTC.

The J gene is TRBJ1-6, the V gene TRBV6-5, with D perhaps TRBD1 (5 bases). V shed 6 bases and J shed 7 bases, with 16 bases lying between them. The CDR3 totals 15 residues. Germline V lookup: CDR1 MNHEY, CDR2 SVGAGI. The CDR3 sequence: CASRPTGTANSPLHF. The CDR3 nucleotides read TGTGCCAGCAGACCCACCGGGACGGCCAATTCACCCCTCCACTTT.

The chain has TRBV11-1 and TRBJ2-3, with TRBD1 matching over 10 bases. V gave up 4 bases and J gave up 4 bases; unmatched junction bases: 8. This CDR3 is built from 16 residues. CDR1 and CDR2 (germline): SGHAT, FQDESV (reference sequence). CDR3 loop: CASSSLVGTGADTQYF. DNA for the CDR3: TGTGCCAGCAGCTCCTTGGTGGGGACAGGGGCAGATACGCAGTATTTT.

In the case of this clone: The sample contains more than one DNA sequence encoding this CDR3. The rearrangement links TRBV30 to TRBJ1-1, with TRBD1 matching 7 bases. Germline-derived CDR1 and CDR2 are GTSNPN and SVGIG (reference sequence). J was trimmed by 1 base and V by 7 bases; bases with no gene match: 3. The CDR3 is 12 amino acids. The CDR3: CASDRPNTEAFF. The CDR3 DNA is TGTGCCTCGGACAGGCCGAACACTGAAGCTTTCTTT. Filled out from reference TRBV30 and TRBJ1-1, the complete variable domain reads SQTIHQWPATLVQPVGSPLSLECTVEGTSNPNLYWYRQAAGRGLQLLFYSVGIGQISSEVPQNLSASRPQDRQFILSSKKLLLSDSGFYLCASDRPNTEAFFGQGTRLTVV.

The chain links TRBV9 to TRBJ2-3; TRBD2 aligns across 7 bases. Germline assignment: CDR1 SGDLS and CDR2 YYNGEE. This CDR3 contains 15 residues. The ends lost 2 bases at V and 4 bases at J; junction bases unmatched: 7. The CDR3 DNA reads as TGTGCCAGCAGCGTGGCTGGGGAGGGTGCAGATACGCAGTATTTT. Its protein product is CASSVAGEGADTQYF.

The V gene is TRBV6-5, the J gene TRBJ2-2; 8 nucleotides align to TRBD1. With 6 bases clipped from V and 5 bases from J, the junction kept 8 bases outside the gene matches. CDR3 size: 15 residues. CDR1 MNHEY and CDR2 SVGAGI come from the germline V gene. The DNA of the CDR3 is TGTGCCAGCAGAAGAGACCAGGGGGCGACCGGGGAGCTGTTTTTT. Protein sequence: CASRRDQGATGELFF.

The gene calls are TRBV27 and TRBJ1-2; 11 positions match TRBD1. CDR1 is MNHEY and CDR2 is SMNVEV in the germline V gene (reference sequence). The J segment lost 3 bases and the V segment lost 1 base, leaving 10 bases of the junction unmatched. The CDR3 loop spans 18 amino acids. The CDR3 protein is CASSLYPSGQGADYGYTF. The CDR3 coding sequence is TGTGCCAGCAGTTTATACCCCTCTGGACAGGGGGCTGACTATGGCTACACCTTC.

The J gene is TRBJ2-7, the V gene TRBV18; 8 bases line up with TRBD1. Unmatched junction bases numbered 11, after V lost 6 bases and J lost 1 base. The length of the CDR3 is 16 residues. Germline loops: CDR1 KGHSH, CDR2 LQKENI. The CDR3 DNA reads TGTGCCAGCTCCCCGGAAGCCGGGACAGGTTCCTACGAGCAGTACTTC. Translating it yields CASSPEAGTGSYEQYF. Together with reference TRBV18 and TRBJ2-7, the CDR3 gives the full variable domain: NAGVMQNPRHLVRRRGQEARLRCSPMKGHSHVYWYRQLPEEGLKFMVYLQKENIIDESGMPKERFSAEFPKEGPSILRIQQVVRGDSAAYFCASSPEAGTGSYEQYFGPGTRLTVT.